The 10 T cell receptor beta chains below come from one sample, sequenced in a study of T cell repertoires in cytomegalovirus infection. Antigens of these TCRs are unknown. TCRdb re-called the reads through MiXCR, storing one row per CDR3 protein. The data show about 830,000 distinct CDR3 sequences, roughly 33% seen once. Here the sequenced sample was cultured CD8+ T cells from PBMCs, taken from culture after CMV antigen stimulation. Receptors originate from a human donor in good health (CMV status not recorded). Some clones in this sample may be carry-over from other donors' samples.

The rearrangement joins TRBV6-2 or TRBV6-3 to TRBJ2-3, with 8 bases identical to TRBD1. The CDR3 has 18 amino acids. J lost 4 bases, V lost 0 bases, and 12 bases had no gene match. CDR1 MNHEY and CDR2 SVGEGT come from the germline V gene. CDR3: CASSYSKRETGDSDTQYF. The CDR3 DNA follows: TGTGCCAGCAGTTACTCGAAGAGGGAGACAGGGGATTCAGATACGCAGTATTTT.

The V gene is TRBV25-1, the J gene TRBJ2-3, with 10 bases that match TRBD2. V lost 0 bases and J lost 4; bases outside the gene matches: 7. Germline V lookup: CDR1 MGHDK, CDR2 SYGVNS. The CDR3 spans 17 residues. In DNA form, the CDR3 reads TGTGCCAGCAGTGAATATTGGCCTAGCGGGGGTGCAGATACGCAGTATTTT. Protein product: CASSEYWPSGGADTQYF.

The V and J genes are TRBV11-2 and TRBJ2-2; TRBD1 is a possible D gene (5 bases). Germline V gene data show CDR1 as SGHAT and CDR2 as FQNNGV. This CDR3 has 15 residues. V lost 5 bases to trimming and J lost 4 bases, with 14 bases between them. CDR3 nucleotide sequence: TGTGCCAGCAGCCCGAGGTCCAGGGCCACCGGGGAGCTGTTTTTT. It codes for CASSPRSRATGELFF.

In this sample, this clonotype turned up once. The junction and the germline gene differ at one end; a read error may be behind it. This chain joins TRBV5-5 and TRBJ2-6; 8 nucleotides agree with TRBD1. CDR3 size: 15 residues. Per the germline V gene, CDR1 is SGHKS and CDR2 is YYEKEE (reference sequence). DNA of the CDR3: TGTACCAGCAGCCCCGGACAGGGAACGGGCAACGTCCTGACTTTC. This translates into CTSSPGQGTGNVLTF.

This clonotype showed up just a few times. The rearrangement uses TRBV27 and TRBJ2-3; TRBD2 aligns across 7 bases. J gave up 2 bases and V 6 bases, and 5 bases lay outside the gene matches. Looked up from germline, CDR1 is MNHEY and CDR2 is SMNVEV (reference sequence). The CDR3 covers 14 residues. Here the CDR3 reads CASSLGGNTDTQYF. As DNA, the CDR3 is TGTGCCAGCAGCCTCGGGGGGAACACAGATACGCAGTATTTT.

As for this clonotype: A much larger clone lies one base from this, so it may be a read error. V and J are TRBV7-6 and TRBJ2-5; TRBD2 is a possible D gene (6 bases). Per the germline V gene, CDR1 is SGHVS and CDR2 is FNYEAQ. This CDR3 comprises 15 residues. CDR3 residues: CASSLVGDFQESQYF. CDR3 nucleotides: TGTGCCAGCAGCTTAGTGGGGGACTTTCAAGAGTCCCAGTACTTC.

This clonotype has only a few counts. The gene calls are TRBV29-1 and TRBJ1-2; 10 positions agree with TRBD1. The V and J ends lost 5 bases and 6 bases, in that order; junction bases with no gene match: 12. The CDR3 length is 15 residues. CDR1 and CDR2 from the germline V gene are SQVTM and ANQGSEA. For the CDR3, the DNA is TGCAGCGTTCTCCCTGAAGGGACAGGGGTACATGGCTACACCTTC. Protein: CSVLPEGTGVHGYTF.

This clonotype was recorded many times. The CDR3 spells CASSPGKGSSYNEQFF. The CDR3 bases are TGTGCCAGCAGTCCAGGGAAGGGGAGCTCCTACAATGAGCAGTTCTTC. The chain joins TRBV7-2 to TRBJ2-1; D tentatively fits TRBD1 or TRBD2 (5 bases each). V was clipped by 6 bases and J by 0 bases, with 15 bases between them. This CDR3 contains 16 residues. Germline CDR1 and CDR2: SGHTA and FQGNSA.

This clonotype has a handful of counts. The genes are TRBV6-7 and TRBJ2-2, with TRBD1 matching over 7 bases. TRBV6-7 is an open reading frame whose function is uncertain. This CDR3 contains 15 residues. The ends lost 2 bases at V and 4 bases at J; junction bases unmatched: 4. The chain's CDR3 is CASSYPGQFTGELFF. In nucleotides, the CDR3 is TGTGCCAGCAGTTACCCGGGACAGTTCACCGGGGAGCTGTTTTTT.

By its share, this clonotype is medium-sized. The rearrangement links TRBV7-6 to TRBJ2-1; weak D call: TRBD1 (5 bases). The length of the CDR3 is 13 residues. V lost 3 bases and J 9 bases, leaving 12 bases between the germline ends. Germline values: CDR1 SGHVS, CDR2 FNYEAQ. The CDR3 is CASSFDQGGEQFF. CDR3 in DNA: TGTGCCAGCAGCTTTGACCAGGGCGGTGAGCAGTTCTTC.